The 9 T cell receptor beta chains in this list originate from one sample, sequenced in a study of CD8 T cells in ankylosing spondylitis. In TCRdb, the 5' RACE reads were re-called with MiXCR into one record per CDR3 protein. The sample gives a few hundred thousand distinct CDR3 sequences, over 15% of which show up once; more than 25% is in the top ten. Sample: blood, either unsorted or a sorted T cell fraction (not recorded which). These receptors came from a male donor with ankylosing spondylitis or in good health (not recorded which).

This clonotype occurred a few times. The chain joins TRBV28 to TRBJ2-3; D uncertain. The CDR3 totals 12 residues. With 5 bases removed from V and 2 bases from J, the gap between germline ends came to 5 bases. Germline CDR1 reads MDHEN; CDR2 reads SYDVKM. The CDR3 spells CASSAPTDTQYF. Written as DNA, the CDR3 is TGTGCCAGCAGTGCACCCACAGATACGCAGTATTTT.

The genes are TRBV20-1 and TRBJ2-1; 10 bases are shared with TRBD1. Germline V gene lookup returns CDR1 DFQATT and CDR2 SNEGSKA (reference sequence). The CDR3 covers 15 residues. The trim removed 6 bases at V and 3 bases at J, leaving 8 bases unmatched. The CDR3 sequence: CSANYRDRGYNEQFF. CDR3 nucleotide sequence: TGCAGTGCAAATTACCGGGACAGGGGCTACAATGAGCAGTTCTTC.

CDR3 in amino acids: CAAGTGNTGELFF. The CDR3 coding sequence is TGTGCCGCCGGGACAGGGAACACCGGGGAGCTGTTTTTT. The rearrangement joins TRBV24-1 to TRBJ2-2, with TRBD1 identical over 8 bases. Germline CDR1 KGHDR, CDR2 SFDVKD. The CDR3 is made up of 13 amino acids. Trimming removed 12 bases from V and 1 base from J; junction bases left unmatched: 3.

CDR3 region: CASSVSSAEIYEQYF. As DNA, the CDR3 is TGTGCCAGCAGCGTAAGCTCAGCGGAGATATACGAGCAGTACTTC. The chain links TRBV7-3 to TRBJ2-7; a weak D match, TRBD2 (5 bases). The CDR3 totals 15 residues. CDR1 and CDR2 (germline): SGHTA, FQGTGA. The V end was cut by 5 bases, the J end by 4 bases, with 18 bases between.

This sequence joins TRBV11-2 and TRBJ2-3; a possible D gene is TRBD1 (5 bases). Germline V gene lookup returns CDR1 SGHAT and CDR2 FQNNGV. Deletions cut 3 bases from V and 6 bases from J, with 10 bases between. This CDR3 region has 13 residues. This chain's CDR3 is CASSFLPGDTQYF. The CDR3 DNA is TGTGCCAGCAGCTTTCTACCAGGGGATACGCAGTATTTT.

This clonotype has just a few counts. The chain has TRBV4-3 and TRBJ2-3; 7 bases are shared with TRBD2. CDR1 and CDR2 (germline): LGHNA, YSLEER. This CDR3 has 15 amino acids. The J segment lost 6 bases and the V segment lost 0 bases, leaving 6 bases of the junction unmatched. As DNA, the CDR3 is TGCGCCAGCAGCCAAGATAGGGCGGGAGTTGATACGCAGTATTTT. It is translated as CASSQDRAGVDTQYF.

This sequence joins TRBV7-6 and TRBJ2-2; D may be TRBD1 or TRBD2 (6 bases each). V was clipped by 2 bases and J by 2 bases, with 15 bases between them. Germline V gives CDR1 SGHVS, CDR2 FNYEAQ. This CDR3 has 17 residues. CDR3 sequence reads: CASSLWPSGANTGELFF. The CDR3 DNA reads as TGTGCCAGCAGCTTATGGCCTTCGGGGGCCAACACCGGGGAGCTGTTTTTT.

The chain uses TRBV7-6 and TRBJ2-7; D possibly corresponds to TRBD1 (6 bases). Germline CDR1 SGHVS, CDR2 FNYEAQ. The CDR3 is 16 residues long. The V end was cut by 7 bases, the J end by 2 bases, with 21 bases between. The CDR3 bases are TGTGCCAGCAATAATCAGGTCGGTCAGGGGACCTACGAGCAGTACTTC. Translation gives CASNNQVGQGTYEQYF.

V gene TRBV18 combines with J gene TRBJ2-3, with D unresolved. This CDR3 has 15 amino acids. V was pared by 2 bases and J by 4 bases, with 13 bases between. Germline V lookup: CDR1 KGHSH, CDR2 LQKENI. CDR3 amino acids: CASSPGSSSADTQYF. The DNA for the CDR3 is TGTGCCAGCTCACCAGGGTCTTCCTCCGCAGATACGCAGTATTTT.